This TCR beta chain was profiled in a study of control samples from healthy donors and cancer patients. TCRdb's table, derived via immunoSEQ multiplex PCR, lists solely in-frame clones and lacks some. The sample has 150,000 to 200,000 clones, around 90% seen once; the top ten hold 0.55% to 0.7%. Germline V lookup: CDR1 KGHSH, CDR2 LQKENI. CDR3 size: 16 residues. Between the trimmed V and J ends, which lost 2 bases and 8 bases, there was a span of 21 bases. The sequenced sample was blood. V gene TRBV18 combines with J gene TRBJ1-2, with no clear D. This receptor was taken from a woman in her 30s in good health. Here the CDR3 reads CASSPYVDRGLIGYTF. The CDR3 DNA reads TGTGCCAGCTCACCATACGTCGACCGCGGACTTATCGGCTACACCTTC.